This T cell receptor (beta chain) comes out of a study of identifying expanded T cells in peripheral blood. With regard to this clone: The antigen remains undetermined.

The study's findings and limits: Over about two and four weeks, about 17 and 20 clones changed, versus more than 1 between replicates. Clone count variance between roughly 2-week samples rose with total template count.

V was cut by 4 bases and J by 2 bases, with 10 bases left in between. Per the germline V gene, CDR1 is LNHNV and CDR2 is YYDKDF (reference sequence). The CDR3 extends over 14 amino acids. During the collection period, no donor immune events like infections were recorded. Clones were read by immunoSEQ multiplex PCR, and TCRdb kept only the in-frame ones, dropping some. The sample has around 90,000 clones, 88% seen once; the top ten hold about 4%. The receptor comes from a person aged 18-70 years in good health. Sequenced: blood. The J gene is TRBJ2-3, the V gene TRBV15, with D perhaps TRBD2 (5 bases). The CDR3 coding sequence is TGTGCCACCAGCATGCGGGCCGACACAGATACGCAGTATTTT. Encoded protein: CATSMRADTDTQYF.